This T cell receptor (beta chain) was sequenced in a study of cytomegalovirus exposure and HLA in healthy donors. Overall study findings and caveats: Altogether, some 160 TCR beta chains were recorded as cytomegalovirus-associated. In vitro experiments confirmed that three CMV-associated chains were specific for CMV antigens. The TCR clusters that emerged in the first cohort tended, a later analysis found, to co-occur in the roughly 120 validation repertoires.

Donors came from a validation cohort of 90 to 150 subjects, distinct from the first 666-subject cohort. Turning to this clone: Its antigen is not known.

Sequenced by immunoSEQ multiplex PCR; TCRdb stores in-frame clones only, minus some. The data hold a few hundred thousand clones, with around 87% observed a single time. The sample consisted of PBMCs. The source of this sequence is a woman aged 18 to 35 in good health and CMV-seronegative.

The CDR3: CASSPGTENYEQYV. Here the CDR3 DNA reads TGTGCCAGTTCTCCCGGGACAGAGAACTACGAGCAGTACGTC. The gene calls are TRBV6-5 and TRBJ2-7; 7 bases align to TRBD1. The CDR3 length is 14 residues. V gave up 9 bases and J gave up 3 bases; unmatched junction bases: 11. CDR1 and CDR2 (germline): MNHEY, SVGAGI.